The next 27 T cell receptor beta chains were all read from a single sample in a study of neoadjuvant anti-PD-1 for oral cavity cancer. Indicated time point: after neoadjuvant nivolumab, at surgical resection. Clones were sequenced by immunoSEQ multiplex PCR, and TCRdb holds only the in-frame ones, with some missing. The table includes over 65,000 clones, 86% detected once. Source: PBMCs, taken after nivolumab (anti-PD-1) treatment. These receptors came from a person aged 35 to 85 with oral cavity squamous cell carcinoma.

This clone was seen just once. The rearrangement joins TRBV27 to TRBJ2-7; D unclear. This CDR3 contains 12 residues. The V gene lost 5 bases and the J gene lost 6 bases, with 11 bases spanning the gap. Germline V CDR1 and CDR2: MNHEY, SMNVEV (reference sequence). CDR3: CASSPPTREQYF. Here the CDR3 DNA reads TGTGCCAGCAGTCCCCCCACTCGCGAGCAGTACTTC.

The chain links TRBV19 to TRBJ1-1; weak D call: TRBD1 (5 bases). Germline V gives CDR1 LNHDA, CDR2 SQIVND (reference sequence). Deletions cut 1 base from V and 0 bases from J, with 9 bases between. This CDR3 contains 15 residues. CDR3 amino acids: CASSIAGGMNTEAFF. CDR3 nucleotide sequence: TGTGCCAGTAGTATAGCTGGGGGAATGAACACTGAAGCTTTCTTT.

This clone appeared once. The CDR3 DNA follows: TGTGCCAGCAGTTTATTCGGCCAGCGGGGGGGTCCAGATACGCAGTATTTT. It encodes CASSLFGQRGGPDTQYF. V and J are TRBV27 and TRBJ2-3; 10 bases agree with TRBD2. There are 17 residues in the CDR3. The ends lost 1 base at V and 4 bases at J; junction bases unmatched: 8. Germline CDR1 and CDR2: MNHEY and SMNVEV (reference sequence).

This chain links TRBV5-6 with TRBJ1-4; TRBD1 aligns across 7 bases. The CDR3 contains 18 residues. Germline loops: CDR1 SGHDT, CDR2 YYEEEE. V was pared by 1 base and J by 2 bases, with 11 bases of the junction left unmatched. The CDR3 region is CASSLTMTGWGTNEKLFF. The DNA for the CDR3 is TGTGCCAGCAGCTTGACGATGACAGGGTGGGGCACTAATGAAAAACTGTTTTTT.

In its sample, this clone was seen a few times. The chain joins TRBV2 to TRBJ1-2; 11 bases match TRBD1. The CDR3 is made up of 18 amino acids. With 8 bases clipped from V and 2 bases from J, the junction kept 16 bases outside the gene matches. Germline V gene lookup returns CDR1 SNHLY and CDR2 FYNNEI. The CDR3 loop is CASEKLAGQGVWNYGYTF. The DNA for the CDR3 is TGTGCCAGCGAGAAACTCGCGGGACAGGGGGTTTGGAACTATGGCTACACCTTC.

V is TRBV4-2 and J is TRBJ1-2, with 8 bases aligning to TRBD1. The CDR3 is made up of 15 amino acids. Germline V CDR1 and CDR2: LGHNA, YNFKEQ. V trimming: 0 bases; J trimming: 2 bases; junction bases outside the gene matches: 2. This CDR3 reads CASSQDRDRNYGYTF. CDR3 in DNA: TGTGCCAGCAGCCAAGACCGGGACAGGAACTATGGCTACACCTTC.

The J gene is TRBJ2-3, the V gene TRBV11-2, with 11 bases fitting TRBD2. Germline V gene lookup returns CDR1 SGHAT and CDR2 FQNNGV. The V and J ends lost 7 bases and 2 bases, in that order; junction bases with no gene match: 11. This CDR3 is built from 17 residues. CDR3 protein: CASKELAGALPTDTQYF. The CDR3 bases are TGTGCCAGCAAGGAACTAGCGGGAGCTCTCCCCACAGATACGCAGTATTTT.

V gene TRBV19 combines with J gene TRBJ1-3; D is undetermined. The germline V and J ends were trimmed by 6 bases and 0 bases, with 12 bases remaining between them. The CDR3 runs to 15 residues. Germline CDR1 reads LNHDA; CDR2 reads SQIVND (reference sequence). The chain's CDR3 is CASRTWRTSGNTIYF. DNA of the CDR3: TGTGCCAGTAGAACTTGGCGCACCTCTGGAAACACCATATATTTT.

This rearrangement joins TRBV11-2 to TRBJ2-2; possibly TRBD2 for D (5 bases). V lost 3 bases and J 6 bases, leaving 8 bases between the germline ends. This CDR3 is built from 13 residues. Germline assignment: CDR1 SGHAT and CDR2 FQNNGV. The CDR3 spells CASSLDGAGELFF. The CDR3 bases are TGTGCCAGCAGCTTGGACGGGGCCGGGGAGCTGTTTTTT.

J is TRBJ1-6 and V is TRBV19, with 8 bases matching TRBD1. V lost 4 bases, J lost 9 bases, and 5 bases stayed unmatched. Germline V lookup: CDR1 LNHDA, CDR2 SQIVND (reference sequence). This CDR3 is 14 amino acids long. CDR3 sequence: CASSTDRGTSPLHF. The CDR3 bases are TGTGCCAGTAGTACCGACAGGGGCACTTCACCCCTCCACTTT.

This sequence joins TRBV7-2 and TRBJ2-1; D tentatively reads TRBD1 or TRBD2 (6 bases each). V was clipped by 4 bases and J by 7 bases, with 17 bases between them. CDR1 and CDR2 from the germline V gene are SGHTA and FQGNSA. This CDR3 is 15 amino acids long. The CDR3 region has the DNA TGTGCCAGCAGCTCAATGGCCCAGGGGAGGAATGAGCAGTTCTTC. Amino acid sequence: CASSSMAQGRNEQFF.

V gene TRBV6-5 combines with J gene TRBJ2-7, with D hard to call. V was shortened by 6 bases and J by 3 bases, with 12 bases between the two germline ends. The CDR3 spans 13 residues. CDR1 is MNHEY, CDR2 SVGAGI, per germline. Written as DNA, the CDR3 is TGTGCCAGCAGAAAAGAGGACGTCTACGAGCAGTACTTC. Encoded protein: CASRKEDVYEQYF.

V and J are TRBV16 and TRBJ2-7, with 8 nucleotides matching TRBD1. The CDR3 is 15 amino acids. CDR1 is KGHSY and CDR2 is FQNENV in the germline V gene. Trimming at V came to 4 bases and at J to 5 bases, leaving 10 bases not matched to a gene. CDR3 in amino acids: CASSPSTGEPNEQYF. The DNA for the CDR3 is TGTGCCAGCAGCCCCTCGACAGGGGAGCCCAACGAGCAGTACTTC.

This clone came up a few times. The V call is TRBV4-2, the J call TRBJ2-1; 9 bases line up with TRBD2. Per the germline V gene, CDR1 is LGHNA and CDR2 is YNFKEQ. The CDR3 totals 15 residues. The ends lost 4 bases at V and 5 bases at J; junction bases unmatched: 6. The CDR3 DNA reads TGTGCCAGCAGCCCGTTAGCGGGGGCGGACAATGAGCAGTTCTTC. This codes for CASSPLAGADNEQFF.

The V gene is TRBV6-1, the J gene TRBJ2-7; 7 bases match TRBD1. This CDR3 has 14 amino acids. The V gene end was trimmed by 1 base and the J gene end by 3 bases; junction bases not matched to a gene: 3. Germline V gene lookup returns CDR1 MNHNS and CDR2 SASEGT. The CDR3 DNA reads as TGTGCCAGCAGTGAAGAGGCAGGGGGCTACGAGCAGTACTTC. This gives the protein CASSEEAGGYEQYF.

The chain couples TRBV27 to TRBJ1-2; D might be TRBD1 (6 bases). Between the trimmed V and J ends, which lost 11 bases and 5 bases, there was a span of 27 bases. CDR1 is MNHEY and CDR2 is SMNVEV in the germline V gene (reference sequence). The CDR3 totals 16 residues. The CDR3 spells CAARASGLNQGYGYTF. DNA for the CDR3: TGTGCCGCCCGTGCCTCAGGACTAAACCAGGGGTATGGCTACACCTTC.

The rearrangement joins TRBV5-4 to TRBJ2-1; D gene ambiguous. The CDR3 has 12 amino acids. The V end lost 4 bases, the J end lost 5 bases, and 7 bases lay between the germline ends. Germline V gene sequence: CDR1 SGHNT, CDR2 YYREEE (reference sequence). Here the CDR3 reads CASSLTHNEQFF. The CDR3 coding sequence is TGTGCCAGCAGCCTCACGCACAATGAGCAGTTCTTC.

This chain joins TRBV15 and TRBJ2-5; possible D gene TRBD2, 6 bases. V was trimmed by 5 bases and J by 4 bases, leaving 14 bases between them. The CDR3 totals 14 residues. The V gene's germline CDR1 is LNHNV and CDR2 YYDKDF (reference sequence). The CDR3 here is CATSRGEEVETQYF. The CDR3 DNA is TGTGCCACCAGCCGAGGGGAGGAGGTAGAGACCCAGTACTTC.

This chain joins TRBV11-2 and TRBJ1-3, with a possible D match to TRBD1 (6 bases). This CDR3 comprises 15 residues. Germline V gene data show CDR1 as SGHAT and CDR2 as FQNNGV. The V and J ends lost 5 bases and 4 bases respectively, with 15 bases between them. This CDR3 reads CASSPRHRVGNTIYF. DNA of the CDR3: TGTGCCAGCAGCCCCCGCCACAGGGTCGGAAACACCATATATTTT.

The chain carries TRBV6-5 and TRBJ2-7; 11 nucleotides agree with TRBD2. This CDR3 region has 14 residues. Germline V gene sequence: CDR1 MNHEY, CDR2 SVGAGI. V shed 6 bases and J 3 bases; nucleotides not matched to a gene: 4. CDR3 sequence (DNA): TGTGCCAGCAGCCTCGGGACTAGCGGCTACGAGCAGTACTTC. Translation gives CASSLGTSGYEQYF.

The chain joins TRBV19 to TRBJ1-2; 7 nucleotides line up with TRBD1. Germline V lookup: CDR1 LNHDA, CDR2 SQIVND (reference sequence). The CDR3 spans 14 residues. V was clipped by 4 bases and J by 4 bases; unmatched bases: 6. CDR3 residues: CASSRQGEGYGYTF. The CDR3 coding sequence is TGTGCCAGTAGTAGACAGGGAGAAGGCTATGGCTACACCTTC.

The chain links TRBV28 to TRBJ1-1, with D maybe TRBD1 (5 bases). V lost 10 bases and J lost 0, with 18 bases in between. This CDR3 region has 15 residues. Germline lookup yields CDR1 MDHEN and CDR2 SYDVKM. CDR3 nucleotide sequence: TGTGCCACCTCCTCGTATGGGGGGATGAACACTGAAGCTTTCTTT. Its protein product is CATSSYGGMNTEAFF.

The rearrangement joins TRBV27 to TRBJ2-3, with 13 bases aligning to TRBD2. This CDR3 has 18 amino acids. CDR1 and CDR2 from the germline V gene are MNHEY and SMNVEV (reference sequence). After removal of 6 bases from V and 3 bases from J, the junction contained 12 bases not matched to a gene. The CDR3 nucleotides are TGTGCCAGCAGCTGGAGCGGGACTAGCGGGGTTATTACAGATACGCAGTATTTT. This codes for CASSWSGTSGVITDTQYF.

The table lists this clone with a few counts. The same CDR3 also results from other DNA sequences found in this sample. The chain uses TRBV28 and TRBJ1-2; TRBD1 aligns across 7 bases. This CDR3 is built from 14 residues. V lost 4 bases to trimming and J lost 1 base; unmatched junction nucleotides: 3. Germline CDR1 reads MDHEN; CDR2 reads SYDVKM. The CDR3 DNA reads as TGTGCCAGCAGTTACCAGGGGGGTAACTATGGCTACACCTTC. Its protein product is CASSYQGGNYGYTF.

This rearrangement joins TRBV7-3 to TRBJ2-1, with D perhaps matching TRBD2 (6 bases). The V end lost 5 bases, the J end lost 6 bases, and 20 bases lay between the germline ends. Germline assignment: CDR1 SGHTA and CDR2 FQGTGA. This CDR3 is 16 amino acids long. In DNA, the CDR3 is TGTGCCAGCAGCCCACAACCCGGGACTTACAGCAATGAGCAGTTCTTC. Translation gives CASSPQPGTYSNEQFF.

The chain links TRBV7-2 to TRBJ1-2; 8 bases align to TRBD1. Germline-derived CDR1 and CDR2 are SGHTA and FQGNSA. V shed 2 bases, J shed 8 bases, and the junction held 13 bases outside the gene matches. The CDR3 has 16 residues. The CDR3 sequence: CASSLIAGQGAPGYTF. The CDR3 DNA is TGTGCCAGCAGCTTAATCGCCGGGCAGGGGGCGCCCGGCTACACCTTC.

This clone has only a few counts. The V and J genes are TRBV2 and TRBJ2-5; 14 positions match TRBD2. V gave up 5 bases and J gave up 4 bases; unmatched junction bases: 3. The V gene's germline CDR1 is SNHLY and CDR2 FYNNEI. The CDR3 spans 15 residues. Here the CDR3 DNA reads TGTGCCAGCAGTCAGGGACTAGCGGGAGCAGAGACCCAGTACTTC. Translation: CASSQGLAGAETQYF.